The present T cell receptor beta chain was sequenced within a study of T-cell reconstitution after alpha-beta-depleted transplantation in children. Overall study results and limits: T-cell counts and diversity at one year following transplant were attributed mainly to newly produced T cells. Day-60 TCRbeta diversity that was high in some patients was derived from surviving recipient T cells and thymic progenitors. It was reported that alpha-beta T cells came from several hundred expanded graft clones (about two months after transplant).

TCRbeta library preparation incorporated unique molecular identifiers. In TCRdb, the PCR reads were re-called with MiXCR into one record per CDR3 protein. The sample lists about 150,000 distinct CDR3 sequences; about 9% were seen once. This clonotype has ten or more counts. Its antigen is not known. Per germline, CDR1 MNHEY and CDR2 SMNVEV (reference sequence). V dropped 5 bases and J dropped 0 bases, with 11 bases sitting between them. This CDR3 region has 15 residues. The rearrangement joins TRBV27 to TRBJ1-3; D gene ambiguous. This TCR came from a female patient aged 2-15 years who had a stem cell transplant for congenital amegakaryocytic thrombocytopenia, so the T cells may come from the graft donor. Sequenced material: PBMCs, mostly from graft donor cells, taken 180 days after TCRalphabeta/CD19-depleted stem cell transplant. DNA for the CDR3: TGTGCCAGCAGTAGCTCCGGGTTCTCTGGAAACACCATATATTTT. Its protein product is CASSSSGFSGNTIYF.